This TCR beta chain was obtained from a study of tumor-infiltrating lymphocytes in oesophageal squamous cell carcinoma. TCRdb reprocessed the PCR reads with MiXCR, giving one entry per CDR3 protein. Here the sample spans approximately 12,000 distinct CDR3 sequences, 50% to 65% being singletons. V trimming: 2 bases; J trimming: 0 bases; junction bases outside the gene matches: 7. The CDR3 loop spans 17 amino acids. In this sample, this clonotype turned up many times. The clonotype comes from a male donor with esophageal squamous cell carcinoma. Sequencing was done on a sample of esophageal tumor tissue. The chain uses TRBV12-3 or TRBV12-4 and TRBJ1-3; TRBD1 matches at 7 bases. CDR3 amino acids: CASSLRRGQGSGNTIYF. As DNA, the CDR3 is TGTGCCAGCAGTTTACGGAGGGGGCAGGGCTCTGGAAACACCATATATTTT.